This T cell receptor beta chain was observed in a study of shared clonotypes between healthy human individuals. About the study: Per donor, CD8 memory used one plate, CD8 naive used two, CD4 memory used three and CD4 naive used three. Study-wide results and limits: As a rule, naive subsets had a larger estimated richness than memory subsets. Four donors shared roughly 5% of their naive CD4 clonotypes.

Worth noting for this clone: As yet, its antigen is unknown.

Germline CDR1 reads LNHDA; CDR2 reads SQIVND (reference sequence). Trimming cost V 6 bases and J 2 bases; bases outside gene matches: 2. The CDR3 runs 15 residues. CD8 cells classed as naive were CD45RO-negative and positively selected for CCR7, excluding terminally differentiated effector memory CD45RA+ cells. Original methodology: ImmunoSEQ junction-only sequences lacked quality scores, so their filtering differed. This table comes from immunoSEQ multiplex PCR, and its TCRdb copy is limited to in-frame clones, with some not included. From that table come the V and J calls and clone size; the DNA was used to work out D and trimming. The sample shows around 1.9 million clones, 93% of them seen only once.

The sequencing sample was made of naive CD8+ T cells from PBMCs. This sequence was found in a man younger than 35 in good health. Some clones in this sample may be carry-over from other donors' samples. The gene calls are TRBV19 and TRBJ2-3; 13 bases match TRBD2. CDR3 nucleotides: TGTGCCAGTAGGGGACTAGCGGGACACACAGATACGCAGTATTTT. This sequence encodes CASRGLAGHTDTQYF. The full variable domain, rest sourced from reference TRBV19 and TRBJ2-3, is DGGITQSPKYLFRKEGQNVTLSCEQNLNHDAMYWYRQDPGQGLRLIYYSQIVNDFQKGDIAEGYSVSREKKESFPLTVTSAQKNPTAFYLCASRGLAGHTDTQYFGPGTRLTVL.